These 10 T cell receptor beta chains were all obtained from the same sample, sequenced in a study of molecular identifiers for immune sequencing clone quantification. TCRdb reprocessed the PCR reads via MiXCR and lists one record per CDR3 protein. The data show nearly 650,000 distinct CDR3 sequences, roughly 25% seen once. Sequencing input: naive CD8+ T cells from blood, with Jurkat cell RNA spiked in. The subset denotes: FACS-sorted CD8+CD4-CCR7+CD45RA+ naive T cells. All receptors come from a human donor in good health. Some libraries in this study had Jurkat cell RNA spiked in.

The rearrangement links TRBV27 to TRBJ2-3; D is unresolved. The germline V gene encodes CDR1 MNHEY and CDR2 SMNVEV (reference sequence). The CDR3 has 17 residues. Trimming pared 0 bases from V and 0 bases from J, leaving 13 bases between. The CDR3 protein is CASSLSGPEPSTDTQYF. The CDR3 DNA follows: TGTGCCAGCAGTTTATCAGGGCCAGAACCTAGCACAGATACGCAGTATTTT.

Ten or more counts support this clonotype. In DNA, the CDR3 is TGCGCCAGCAGCCAAACTACAGGGGAATATGGCTACACCTTC. This sequence encodes CASSQTTGEYGYTF. V is TRBV4-1 and J is TRBJ1-2; 7 nucleotides align to TRBD1. V lost 2 bases to trimming and J lost 5 bases; unmatched junction nucleotides: 5. Germline CDR1 and CDR2: MGHRA and YSYEKL. This CDR3 is built from 14 residues.

The rearrangement links TRBV2 to TRBJ2-1, with TRBD2 matching 11 bases. Germline CDR1 SNHLY, CDR2 FYNNEI. The CDR3 runs 18 residues. With V trimmed by 5 bases and J by 4 bases, 13 bases remained unmatched. The CDR3 region is CASSQRLAGISMYNEQFF. The CDR3, as DNA: TGTGCCAGCAGTCAGAGACTAGCGGGGATATCTATGTACAATGAGCAGTTCTTC.

In this sample, this clonotype turned up once. A clone one base away is much larger, so this may be a read error. The chain joins TRBV7-9 to TRBJ2-7; 7 positions match TRBD1. The CDR3 is made up of 15 amino acids. Germline lookup yields CDR1 SEHNR and CDR2 FQNEAQ (reference sequence). With 5 bases clipped from V and 3 bases from J, the junction kept 10 bases outside the gene matches. The CDR3 region is CASSPTRQGNYEQYF. The CDR3 DNA reads as TGTGCCAGCAGCCCCACTCGACAGGGAAACTACGAGCAGTACTTC.

With regard to this clonotype: A much larger clone lies a single base off, so this may be a read error. The CDR3 end shows no conserved phenylalanine or tryptophan, and so a read error is likely. The chain combines TRBV4-3 with TRBJ2-4; D tentatively fits TRBD1 or TRBD2 (6 bases each). This CDR3 contains 19 residues. The germline CDR1 and CDR2 sequences are LGHNA and YSLEER. V lost 6 bases and J 0 bases, leaving 24 bases between the germline ends. DNA of the CDR3: TGCGCCAGCAGTAAGGGGTTACAGGGAGGTCCTCTAGCCAAAAACATTCAGTACCTC. It translates to CASSKGLQGGPLAKNIQYL.

The rearrangement joins TRBV12-3 or TRBV12-4 to TRBJ1-3; maybe TRBD1 (6 bases). The CDR3 has 14 amino acids. V lost 6 bases and J 0 bases, leaving 9 bases between the germline ends. The CDR3 DNA reads as TGTGCCAGCAGCGACAGGAGCTCTGGAAACACCATATATTTT. This gives the protein CASSDRSSGNTIYF.

DNA for the CDR3: TGCAGCGTTCCAGGGGGAGTAATCTATGGCTACACCTTC. It specifies CSVPGGVIYGYTF. The V and J genes are TRBV29-1 and TRBJ1-2; 7 bases are a match to TRBD1. Looked up from germline, CDR1 is SQVTM and CDR2 is ANQGSEA. With 5 bases clipped from V and 4 bases from J, the junction kept 7 bases outside the gene matches. CDR3 length: 13 residues.

Ten or more counts support this clonotype. This rearrangement joins TRBV6-5 to TRBJ1-1; the D is unclear. Germline V lookup: CDR1 MNHEY, CDR2 SVGAGI. V lost 0 bases to trimming and J lost 3 bases, with 8 bases between them. The CDR3 extends over 14 amino acids. The CDR3 loop is CASSYSPGDTEAFF. DNA of the CDR3: TGTGCCAGCAGTTACTCGCCAGGCGACACTGAAGCTTTCTTT.

This clonotype was counted only a few times. The gene calls are TRBV24-1 and TRBJ2-1, with a weak D call TRBD1 (6 bases). Trimming took off 7 bases at V and 4 bases at J, with 16 bases between the two ends. CDR1 KGHDR and CDR2 SFDVKD come from the germline V gene. The CDR3 extends over 15 amino acids. In DNA form, the CDR3 reads TGTGCCACCAGGTTTTCGGGACACTTTTACAATGAGCAGTTCTTC. It specifies CATRFSGHFYNEQFF.

This clonotype was seen more than once but under ten times. The CDR3 loop is CASSAPGLGGQETQYF. CDR3 nucleotides: TGTGCCAGCAGCGCTCCCGGTCTCGGGGGGCAAGAGACCCAGTACTTC. V is TRBV11-2 and J is TRBJ2-5; 7 bases are shared with TRBD2. Germline-derived CDR1 and CDR2 are SGHAT and FQNNGV. This CDR3 spans 16 amino acids. The V segment lost 5 bases and the J segment 2 bases; nucleotides outside the gene matches: 11.